The entry below gives a single TCR beta chain sequence along with its context. No cognate antigen has been identified for it. There are no base qualities to consult, and no much larger clone falls within one base. The CDR3, cysteine through phenylalanine, is 15 amino acids long. The only DNA kept is the CDR3, 45 bases in frame from the first base. V is pared back by 0 bases and J by 4 bases, with 13 bases lying between the germline termini. CDR1 and CDR2 are read off the germline V gene (reference sequence) as SGHNT and YYREEE. Patients with autoimmune disease history or receiving systemic immunosuppression were excluded from the trial. In every dose cohort, peripheral blood was drawn for TCR sequencing at baseline, cycle 4 day 1, and cycle 7 day 1. Samples came from an open-label, multicenter, first-in-human phase I dose-escalation trial of ivuxolimab. Adults with locally advanced or metastatic melanoma, renal cell, hepatocellular, or head and neck squamous cell carcinoma were enrolled in the trial. Before TCR sequencing, CD4+ T cells and CD8+ T cells were sorted from peripheral blood as separate populations.

Genomic DNA was isolated from the sorted cells so that the TCRbeta CDR3 region could be sequenced. TCRbeta CDR3 regions were sequenced using the immunoSEQ Assay. As stored in TCRdb, this immuneACCESS dataset retains in-frame rearrangements with V and J assigned. A fraction of the clones does not appear; measured against another copy, unresolved V genes explain less than half of the discrepancy, and the remainder lacks a known reason. The sample contains approximately 21,000 clones, more than 65% of them found a single time. The ten largest make up 20% to 30% of the sample. The data belong to a study of OX40 agonist ivuxolimab in advanced cancers. A note on the overall study: Ivuxolimab, which targeted the costimulatory receptor OX40 (CD134), was an agonistic, fully human IgG2 monoclonal antibody. Peripheral TCRbeta sequencing was intended to test whether TCR sequence diversity was altered and clonal T-cell expansion was caused by ivuxolimab. The monotherapy dose-escalation portion (N ≈ 55 patients) of the phase I ivuxolimab trial is reported in the paper. Patients were allowed to have had prior anti-PD-1, anti-PD-L1 or anti-CTLA-4 therapy, and roughly two fifths of the dose-escalation patients had been treated with checkpoint inhibitors. Of the roughly 54 patients in dose escalation, about 20 had hepatocellular carcinoma, approximately 15 had melanoma, 9 had renal cell carcinoma and 9 had head and neck cancer. Three dose-escalation patients achieved partial responses, one with hepatocellular carcinoma and two with cutaneous melanoma. The dose-escalation cohort was about 86% male with a mean age of approximately 59 years, ranging from roughly 20 to 85. Intravenous ivuxolimab was administered to patients every 2 weeks at six dose levels: 0.01, 0.1, 0.3, 1.5, 3 and 10 mg/kg. What the authors observed across the whole study: Which antigens the clonally expanded peripheral T cells were specific for was not determined. Clonal expansion of both CD4+ and CD8+ blood T cells was observed from baseline to week 6 at doses 0.1 to 3.0 mg/kg. Low levels of normalized T-cell clonal expansion were also seen in some nonresponding patients. In partial responders in the 0.1-3.0 mg/kg groups, normalized peripheral clonal expansion was found to be among the lowest, especially among CD8+ T cells. After ivuxolimab, more expanded clones were found on average in CD8+ T cells than in CD4+ T cells.

The TCR comes from an adult with an advanced solid tumor such as melanoma, head and neck, liver or kidney cancer. In this chain, TRBV5-4 is recombined with TRBJ1-2; TRBD1 could be the D gene, as 5 bases match. The source material was CD4+ or CD8+ T cells sorted from blood, sampled in a trial of the OX40 agonist ivuxolimab. The nucleotides read TGTGCCAGCAGCTTGGCCGCTGGGGCGGTCTATGGCTACACCTTC. Its protein reads: CASSLAAGAVYGYTF.